The 10 T cell receptor beta chains presented below share a single source sample, sequenced in a study of shared clonotypes between healthy human individuals. The table came from immunoSEQ multiplex PCR; TCRdb's copy has only in-frame clones and leaves some out. This table has about 2 million clones, less than 95% appearing once. CD8 cells classed as naive were CD45RO-negative and positively selected for CCR7, excluding terminally differentiated effector memory CD45RA+ cells. The sequencing sample was made of naive CD8+ T cells sorted from blood. These receptors were taken from a man aged 18 to 29 in good health.

The V gene is TRBV9, the J gene TRBJ2-2; a weak D match, TRBD1 (5 bases). V gave up 10 bases and J gave up 7 bases, with 29 bases separating them. Germline CDR1 and CDR2: SGDLS and YYNGEE. The CDR3 is 17 amino acids. CDR3 loop: CAGNGAKILRTCGELFF. The CDR3 bases are TGTGCCGGTAATGGGGCTAAAATACTTCGGACATGCGGGGAGCTGTTTTTT.

The rearrangement links TRBV21-1 to TRBJ1-4. TRBV21-1 is a recognized pseudogene. This CDR3 spans 16 amino acids. CDR3 sequence reads: CASSEQGPAGGEKLFF. Written as DNA, the CDR3 is TGTGCCAGCAGCGAACAGGGACCTGCCGGGGGGGAAAAACTGTTTTTT.

Points on this clone: A junction end diverges from the germline sequence, so it may reflect a read error. This chain connects TRBV7-7 to TRBJ2-5; possible D gene TRBD2, 6 bases. Germline V gene lookup returns CDR1 SSHAT and CDR2 FNYEAQ (reference sequence). The CDR3 is made up of 16 amino acids. The CDR3 sequence: CASSLYFGGERETQYF. The CDR3 DNA is TGTGCTAGCAGCCTTTACTTCGGCGGGGAGAGGGAGACCCAGTACTTC.

About this clone itself: The sample has other DNA sequences that encode this CDR3 too. The chain has TRBV2 and TRBJ2-1; D perhaps matches TRBD2 (6 bases). V lost 4 bases and J 0 bases, leaving 10 bases between the germline ends. There are 15 residues in the CDR3. Germline V gene lookup returns CDR1 SNHLY and CDR2 FYNNEI. The CDR3 reads CASSGGGGSYNEQFF. CDR3 coding DNA: TGTGCCAGCAGTGGTGGGGGAGGCTCCTACAATGAGCAGTTCTTC. The full variable domain, in which reference TRBV2 and TRBJ2-1 provide the parts outside the CDR3, is EPEVTQTPSHQVTQMGQEVILRCVPISNHLYFYWYRQILGQKVEFLVSFYNNEISEKSEIFDDQFSVERPDGSNFTLKIRSTKLEDSAMYFCASSGGGGSYNEQFFGPGTRLTVL.

The rearrangement links TRBV6-5 to TRBJ1-1, with 7 nucleotides matching TRBD1. V lost 5 bases to trimming and J lost 0 bases; unmatched junction nucleotides: 6. Germline V gene lookup returns CDR1 MNHEY and CDR2 SVGAGI. The CDR3 covers 15 residues. In DNA form, the CDR3 reads TGTGCCAGCAGTCCGGAGACAGGGATGAACACTGAAGCTTTCTTT. Translated, it gives CASSPETGMNTEAFF.

The V and J genes are TRBV9 and TRBJ2-1; possibly TRBD2 for D (5 bases). V shed 0 bases and J shed 6 bases, with 13 bases lying between them. This CDR3 is 15 amino acids long. Per the germline V gene, CDR1 is SGDLS and CDR2 is YYNGEE. As DNA, the CDR3 is TGTGCCAGCAGCGTAGACGGGGTGACGGGCAATGAGCAGTTCTTC. Amino acid sequence: CASSVDGVTGNEQFF.

The J gene is TRBJ2-7, the V gene TRBV11-2, with TRBD2 as a possible D gene (6 bases). CDR1 SGHAT and CDR2 FQNNGV come from the germline V gene. V was cut by 4 bases and J by 5 bases, with 12 bases left in between. The CDR3 is made up of 13 amino acids. In DNA, the CDR3 is TGTGCCAGCAGCTCCCGGGAGATCAACGAGCAGTACTTC. It yields the protein CASSSREINEQYF.

V usage is TRBV13 and J usage is TRBJ2-7, with 12 nucleotides matching TRBD2. The CDR3 has 17 residues. J gave up 2 bases and V 5 bases, and 10 bases lay outside the gene matches. Germline values: CDR1 PRHDT, CDR2 FYEKMQ (reference sequence). CDR3 region: CASSPELLAGGTYEQYF. For the CDR3, the DNA is TGTGCCAGCAGCCCCGAATTACTAGCGGGGGGAACCTACGAGCAGTACTTC.

The chain joins TRBV4-1 to TRBJ1-1, with TRBD1 as a possible D gene (5 bases). V lost 0 bases to trimming and J lost 6 bases, with 11 bases between them. CDR1 and CDR2 from the germline V gene are MGHRA and YSYEKL. This CDR3 contains 14 residues. CDR3: CASSQDPQGPEAFF. The CDR3 coding sequence is TGCGCCAGCAGCCAAGATCCTCAGGGCCCTGAAGCTTTCTTT.

The CDR3 DNA reads as TGCGCCAGCAGCCAAACCCCCGATACCTACGAGCAGTACTTC. This encodes CASSQTPDTYEQYF. The gene calls are TRBV4-1 and TRBJ2-7; D is unclear. The CDR3 is 14 residues long. The V and J ends lost 2 bases and 2 bases respectively, with 10 bases between them. CDR1 and CDR2 from the germline V gene are MGHRA and YSYEKL.